This TCR beta chain derives from a study of T cell responses to AZD1222 COVID-19 vaccine. Sequencing was performed with immunoSEQ multiplex PCR; in TCRdb, only in-frame clones are kept and a portion is missing. The sample has approximately 25,000 clones, roughly 90% seen once. Germline CDR1 is MGHDK and CDR2 is SYGVNS. J gave up 5 bases and V 5 bases, and 7 bases lay outside the gene matches. The CDR3 loop spans 15 amino acids. Study-wide results and caveats: Only 6 or 7 people who got AZD1222 tested seropositive at baseline. Increased Spike-specific TCR breadth and depth were observed after two AZD1222 doses.

Note on this clone: What it binds is unknown.

Both about-4-week and about-12-week second-dose recipients were combined. The receptor was isolated from an adult who received the AZD1222 COVID-19 vaccine. The chain carries TRBV25-1 and TRBJ2-1; TRBD1 matches at 9 bases. This material consisted of peripheral blood, taken 28 days after the second AZD1222 dose. The CDR3 DNA reads TGTGCCAGCAGTCTCGGGACAGGGTCACACAATGAGCAGTTCTTC. As protein: CASSLGTGSHNEQFF. Drawing the rest from reference TRBV25-1 and TRBJ2-1, the complete variable domain is EADIYQTPRYLVIGTGKKITLECSQTMGHDKMYWYQQDPGMELHLIHYSYGVNSTEKGDLSSESTVSRIRTEHFPLTLESARPSHTSQYLCASSLGTGSHNEQFFGPGTRLTVL.